The following is a T cell receptor beta chain sequence with its context. The data originate from a study of cytotoxic CD8 clonotypes in ibrutinib-treated CLL. V lost 4 bases, J lost 3 bases, and 12 bases lay in between. Germline CDR1 is SGHTA and CDR2 is FQGTGA. The CDR3 spans 15 residues. Here immunoSEQ multiplex PCR was the method, and the copy in TCRdb shows in-frame clones only, minus some. This sample carries 250,000 to 350,000 clones, more than 70% of them seen once, and the ten largest clones take about 5.7%. The J gene is TRBJ1-4, the V gene TRBV7-3; D is possibly TRBD1 (6 bases). The input for sequencing was PBMCs, taken at disease progression, from a patient treated with ibrutinib. The clonotype was recovered from a human donor with chronic lymphocytic leukemia. The CDR3 nucleotides are TGTGCCAGCAGCTCCTCTGGGGGGCCTAATGAAAAACTGTTTTTT. This encodes CASSSSGGPNEKLFF. The full variable domain, its missing parts supplied by reference TRBV7-3 and TRBJ1-4, is GAGVSQTPSNKVTEKGKYVELRCDPISGHTALYWYRQSLGQGPEFLIYFQGTGAADDSGLPNDRFFAVRPEGSVSTLKIQRTERGDSAVYLCASSSSGGPNEKLFFGSGTQLSVL.